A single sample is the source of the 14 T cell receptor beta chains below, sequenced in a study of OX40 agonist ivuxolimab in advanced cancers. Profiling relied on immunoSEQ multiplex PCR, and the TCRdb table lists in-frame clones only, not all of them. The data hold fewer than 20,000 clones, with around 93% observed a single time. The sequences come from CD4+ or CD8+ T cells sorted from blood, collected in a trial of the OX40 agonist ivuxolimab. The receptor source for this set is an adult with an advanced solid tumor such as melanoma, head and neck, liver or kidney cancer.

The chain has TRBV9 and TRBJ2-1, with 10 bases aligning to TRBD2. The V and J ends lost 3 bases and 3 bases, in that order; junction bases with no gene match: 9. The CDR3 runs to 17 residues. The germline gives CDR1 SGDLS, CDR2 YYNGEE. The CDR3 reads CASSANKRGGHYNEQFF. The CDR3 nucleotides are TGTGCCAGCAGCGCGAACAAGCGGGGGGGCCACTACAATGAGCAGTTCTTC.

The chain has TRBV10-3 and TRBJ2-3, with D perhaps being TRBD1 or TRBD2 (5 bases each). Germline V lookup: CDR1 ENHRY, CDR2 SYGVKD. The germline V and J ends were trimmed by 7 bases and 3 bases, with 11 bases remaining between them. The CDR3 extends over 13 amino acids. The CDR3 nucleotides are TGTGCCATCAACCGGGGCATAACAGATACGCAGTATTTT. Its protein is CAINRGITDTQYF.

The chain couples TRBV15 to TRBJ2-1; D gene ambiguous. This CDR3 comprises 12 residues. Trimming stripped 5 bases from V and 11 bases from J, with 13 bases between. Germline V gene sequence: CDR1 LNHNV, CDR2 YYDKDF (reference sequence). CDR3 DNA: TGTGCCACCAGCCAACGAGCCGACAAGCAGTTCTTC. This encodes CATSQRADKQFF.

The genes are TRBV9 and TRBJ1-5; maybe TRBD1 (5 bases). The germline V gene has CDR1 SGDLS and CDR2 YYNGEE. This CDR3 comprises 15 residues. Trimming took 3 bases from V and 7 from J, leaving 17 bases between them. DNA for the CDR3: TGTGCCAGCAGCGCTAGGGCCGGTGGGGGACAGCCCCAGCATTTT. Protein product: CASSARAGGGQPQHF.

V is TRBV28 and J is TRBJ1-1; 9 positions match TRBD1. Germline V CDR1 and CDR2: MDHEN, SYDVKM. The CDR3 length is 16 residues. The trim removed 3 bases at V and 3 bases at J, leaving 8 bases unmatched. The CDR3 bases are TGTGCCAGCAGTTTGTTTAGGGACAGGGTGGACACTGAAGCTTTCTTT. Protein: CASSLFRDRVDTEAFF.

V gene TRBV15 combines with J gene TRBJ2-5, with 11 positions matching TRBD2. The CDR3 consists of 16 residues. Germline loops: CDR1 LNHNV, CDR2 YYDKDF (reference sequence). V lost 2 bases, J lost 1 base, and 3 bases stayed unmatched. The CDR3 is CATSRLAGGFQETQYF. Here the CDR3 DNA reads TGTGCCACCAGCAGACTAGCGGGGGGCTTCCAAGAGACCCAGTACTTC.

The CDR3 DNA sequence: TGCGCCAGCAGCCAAGATAGCGACATTCAGTACTTC. Translation: CASSQDSDIQYF. The rearrangement uses TRBV4-1 and TRBJ2-4; possibly TRBD2 for D (5 bases). In germline, CDR1 is MGHRA, CDR2 YSYEKL. The CDR3 contains 12 residues. Trimming cost V 0 bases and J 8 bases, with 5 bases left between them.

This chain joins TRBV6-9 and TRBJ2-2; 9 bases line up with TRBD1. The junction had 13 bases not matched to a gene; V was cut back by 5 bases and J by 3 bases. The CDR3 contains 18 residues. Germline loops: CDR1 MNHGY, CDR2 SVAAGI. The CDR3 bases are TGTGCCAGCAGTATTATCCGGGACAGGGTAGCGTACACCGGGGAGCTGTTTTTT. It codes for CASSIIRDRVAYTGELFF.

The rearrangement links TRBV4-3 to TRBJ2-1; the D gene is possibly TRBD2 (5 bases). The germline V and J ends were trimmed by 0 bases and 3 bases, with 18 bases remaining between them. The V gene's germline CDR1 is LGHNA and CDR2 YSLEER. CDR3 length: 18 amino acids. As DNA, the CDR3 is TGCGCCAGCAGCCAAGATATAACGGCCAGCGGACGCTACAATGAGCAGTTCTTC. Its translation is CASSQDITASGRYNEQFF.

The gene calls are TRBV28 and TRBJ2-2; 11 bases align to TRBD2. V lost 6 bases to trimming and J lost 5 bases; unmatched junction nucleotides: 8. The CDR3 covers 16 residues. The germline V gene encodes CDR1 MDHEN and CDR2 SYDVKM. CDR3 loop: CASRPTSGSFTGELFF. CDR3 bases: TGTGCCAGCAGACCAACTAGCGGGAGTTTTACCGGGGAGCTGTTTTTT.

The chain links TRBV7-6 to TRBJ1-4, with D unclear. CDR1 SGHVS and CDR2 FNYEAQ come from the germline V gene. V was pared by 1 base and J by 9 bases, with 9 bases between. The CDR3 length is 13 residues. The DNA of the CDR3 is TGTGCCAGCAGCTTAGGTGGAGGGAAAAAACTGTTTTTT. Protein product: CASSLGGGKKLFF. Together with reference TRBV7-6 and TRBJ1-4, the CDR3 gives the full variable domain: GAGVSQSPRYKVTKRGQDVALRCDPISGHVSLYWYRQALGQGPEFLTYFNYEAQQDKSGLPNDRFSAERPEGSISTLTIQRTEQRDSAMYRCASSLGGGKKLFFGSGTQLSVL.

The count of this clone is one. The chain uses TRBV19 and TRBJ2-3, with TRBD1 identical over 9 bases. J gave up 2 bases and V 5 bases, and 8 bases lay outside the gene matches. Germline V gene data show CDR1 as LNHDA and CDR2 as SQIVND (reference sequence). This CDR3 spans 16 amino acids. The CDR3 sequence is CASSPRTGALTDTQYF. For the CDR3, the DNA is TGTGCCAGTAGTCCACGGACAGGGGCGCTCACAGATACGCAGTATTTT.

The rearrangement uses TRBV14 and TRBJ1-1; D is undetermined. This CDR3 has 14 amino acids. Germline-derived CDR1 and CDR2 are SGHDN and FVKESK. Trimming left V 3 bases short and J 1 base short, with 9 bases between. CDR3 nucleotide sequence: TGTGCCAGCAGCCATTATCCGGAGAACACTGAAGCTTTCTTT. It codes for CASSHYPENTEAFF.

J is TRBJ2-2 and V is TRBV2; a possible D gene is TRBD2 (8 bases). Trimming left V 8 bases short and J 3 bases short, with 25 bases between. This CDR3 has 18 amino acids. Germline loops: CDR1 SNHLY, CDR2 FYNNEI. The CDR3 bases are TGTGCCAGCCGGGGGGGCTTCGACAGGGAACCTTACACCGGGGAGCTGTTTTTT. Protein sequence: CASRGGFDREPYTGELFF. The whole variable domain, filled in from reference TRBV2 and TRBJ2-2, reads EPEVTQTPSHQVTQMGQEVILRCVPISNHLYFYWYRQILGQKVEFLVSFYNNEISEKSEIFDDQFSVERPDGSNFTLKIRSTKLEDSAMYFCASRGGFDREPYTGELFFGEGSRLTVL.